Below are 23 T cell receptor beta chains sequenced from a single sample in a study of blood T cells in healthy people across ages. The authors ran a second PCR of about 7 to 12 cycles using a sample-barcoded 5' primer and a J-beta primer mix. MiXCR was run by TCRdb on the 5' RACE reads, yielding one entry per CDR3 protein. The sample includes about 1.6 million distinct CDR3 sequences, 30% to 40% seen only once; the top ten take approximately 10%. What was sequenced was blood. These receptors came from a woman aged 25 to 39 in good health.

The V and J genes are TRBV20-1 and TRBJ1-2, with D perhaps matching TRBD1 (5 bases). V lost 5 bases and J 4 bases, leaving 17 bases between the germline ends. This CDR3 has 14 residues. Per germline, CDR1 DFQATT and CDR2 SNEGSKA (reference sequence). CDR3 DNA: TGCAGTGCTCCCCTGGGGGGGGGGAGCTATGGCTACACCTTC. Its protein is CSAPLGGGSYGYTF.

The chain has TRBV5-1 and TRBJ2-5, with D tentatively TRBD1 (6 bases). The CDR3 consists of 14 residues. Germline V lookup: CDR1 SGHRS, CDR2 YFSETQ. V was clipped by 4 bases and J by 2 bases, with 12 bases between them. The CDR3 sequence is CASSGPTGQETQYF. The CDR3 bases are TGCGCCAGCAGCGGACCGACAGGACAAGAGACCCAGTACTTC.

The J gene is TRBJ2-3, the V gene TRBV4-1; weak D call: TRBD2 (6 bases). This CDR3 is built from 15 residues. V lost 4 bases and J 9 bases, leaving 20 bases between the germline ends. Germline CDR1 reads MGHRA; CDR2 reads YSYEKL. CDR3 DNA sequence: TGCGCCAGCAGCCCCTTGGCGGGGACCGGCGTGACGCAGTATTTT. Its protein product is CASSPLAGTGVTQYF.

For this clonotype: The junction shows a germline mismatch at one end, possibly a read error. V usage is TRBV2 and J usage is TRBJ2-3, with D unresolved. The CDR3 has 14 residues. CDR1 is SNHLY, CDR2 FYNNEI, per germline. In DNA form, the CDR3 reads TGTGCCGGCAGACCCGGCGGCTACACAGATACGCAGTATTTT. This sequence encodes CAGRPGGYTDTQYF.

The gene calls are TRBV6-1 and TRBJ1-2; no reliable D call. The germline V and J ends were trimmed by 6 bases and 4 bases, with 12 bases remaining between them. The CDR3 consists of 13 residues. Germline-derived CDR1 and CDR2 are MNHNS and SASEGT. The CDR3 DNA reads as TGTGCCAGCAGCGGACGGCTTCTCTATGGCTACACCTTC. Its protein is CASSGRLLYGYTF.

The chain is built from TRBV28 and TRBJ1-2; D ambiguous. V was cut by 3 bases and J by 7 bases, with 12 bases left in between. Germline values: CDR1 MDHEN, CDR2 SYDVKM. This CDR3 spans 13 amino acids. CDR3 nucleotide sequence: TGTGCCAGCAGTTTCCCTCACGTGACTGGCTACACCTTC. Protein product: CASSFPHVTGYTF.

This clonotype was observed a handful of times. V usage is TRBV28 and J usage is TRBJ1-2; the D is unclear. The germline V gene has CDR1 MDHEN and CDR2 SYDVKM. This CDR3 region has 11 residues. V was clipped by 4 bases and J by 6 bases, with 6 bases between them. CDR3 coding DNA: TGTGCCAGCAGTTCCGCGGATGGCTACACCTTC. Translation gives CASSSADGYTF.

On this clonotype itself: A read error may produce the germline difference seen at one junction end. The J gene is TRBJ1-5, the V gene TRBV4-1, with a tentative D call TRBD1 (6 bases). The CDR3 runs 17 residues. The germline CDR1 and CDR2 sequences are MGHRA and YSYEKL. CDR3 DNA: TGCGCCATCAGCCAAACAGGGTTCGGGGAAAGCAATCAGCCCCAGCATTTT. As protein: CAISQTGFGESNQPQHF.

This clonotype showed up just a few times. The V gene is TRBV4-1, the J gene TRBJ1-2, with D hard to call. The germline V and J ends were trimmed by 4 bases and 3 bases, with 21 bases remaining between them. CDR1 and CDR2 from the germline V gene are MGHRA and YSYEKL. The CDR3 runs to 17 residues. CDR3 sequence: CASSRLFAPGKYYGYTF. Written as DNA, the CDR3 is TGCGCCAGCAGCCGGCTGTTCGCGCCGGGTAAATACTATGGCTACACCTTC.

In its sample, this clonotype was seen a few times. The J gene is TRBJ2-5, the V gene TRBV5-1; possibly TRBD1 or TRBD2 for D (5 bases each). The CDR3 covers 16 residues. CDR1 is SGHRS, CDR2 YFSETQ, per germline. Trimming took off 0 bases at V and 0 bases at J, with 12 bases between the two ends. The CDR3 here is CASSLELGAYQETQYF. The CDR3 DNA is TGCGCCAGCAGCTTGGAGCTCGGGGCCTACCAAGAGACCCAGTACTTC.

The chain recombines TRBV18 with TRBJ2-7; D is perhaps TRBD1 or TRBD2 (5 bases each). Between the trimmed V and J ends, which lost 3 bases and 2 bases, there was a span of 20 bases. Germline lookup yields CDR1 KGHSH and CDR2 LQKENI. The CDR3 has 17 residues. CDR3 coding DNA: TGTGCCAGCTCACCTCAAACCGGGACCGGGAAGACCTACGAGCAGTACTTC. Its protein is CASSPQTGTGKTYEQYF.

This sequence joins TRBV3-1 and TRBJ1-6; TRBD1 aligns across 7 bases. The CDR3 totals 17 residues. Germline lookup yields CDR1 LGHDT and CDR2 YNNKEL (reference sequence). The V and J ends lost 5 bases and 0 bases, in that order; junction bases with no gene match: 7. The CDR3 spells CASSLGDRSSYNSPLHF. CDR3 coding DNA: TGTGCCAGCAGCTTAGGGGACAGAAGCTCCTATAATTCACCCCTCCACTTT.

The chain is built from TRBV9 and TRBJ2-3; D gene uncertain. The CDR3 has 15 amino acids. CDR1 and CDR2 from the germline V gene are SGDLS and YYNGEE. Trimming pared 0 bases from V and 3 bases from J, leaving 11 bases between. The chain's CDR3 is CASSVDSLVTDTQYF. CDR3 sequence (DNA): TGTGCCAGCAGCGTAGATAGTCTAGTAACAGATACGCAGTATTTT.

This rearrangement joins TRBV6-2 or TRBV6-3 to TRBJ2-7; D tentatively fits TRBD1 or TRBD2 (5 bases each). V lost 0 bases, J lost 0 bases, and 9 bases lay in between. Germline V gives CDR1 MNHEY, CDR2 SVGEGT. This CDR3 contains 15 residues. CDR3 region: CASSYSRGSSYEQYF. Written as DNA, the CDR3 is TGTGCCAGCAGTTACTCGAGGGGTAGCTCCTACGAGCAGTACTTC.

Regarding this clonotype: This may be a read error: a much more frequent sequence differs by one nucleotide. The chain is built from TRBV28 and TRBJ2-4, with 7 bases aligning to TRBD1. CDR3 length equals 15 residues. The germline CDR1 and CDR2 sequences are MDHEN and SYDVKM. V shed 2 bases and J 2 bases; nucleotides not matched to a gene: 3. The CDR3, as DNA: TGTGCCAGCAGTTTAGGGACAGTATCCAAAAACATTCAGTACTTC. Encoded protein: CASSLGTVSKNIQYF. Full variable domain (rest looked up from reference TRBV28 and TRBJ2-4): DVKVTQSSRYLVKRTGEKVFLECVQDMDHENMFWYRQDPGLGLRLIYFSYDVKMKEKGDIPEGYSVSREKKERFSLILESASTNQTSMYLCASSLGTVSKNIQYFGAGTRLSVL.

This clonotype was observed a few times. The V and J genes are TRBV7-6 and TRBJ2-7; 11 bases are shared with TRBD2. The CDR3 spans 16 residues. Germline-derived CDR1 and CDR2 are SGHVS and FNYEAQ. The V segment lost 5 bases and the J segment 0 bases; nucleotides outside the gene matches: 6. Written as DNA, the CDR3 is TGTGCCAGCAGCCCCCAACTAGCGGGGGACTCCTACGAGCAGTACTTC. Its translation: CASSPQLAGDSYEQYF.

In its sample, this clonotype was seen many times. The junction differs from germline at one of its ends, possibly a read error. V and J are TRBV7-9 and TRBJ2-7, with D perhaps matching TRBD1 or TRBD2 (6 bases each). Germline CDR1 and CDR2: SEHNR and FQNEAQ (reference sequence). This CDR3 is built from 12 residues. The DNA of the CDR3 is TGTGCCAGCAGTTTAGGGGGGATAGAGCAGTACTTC. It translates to CASSLGGIEQYF. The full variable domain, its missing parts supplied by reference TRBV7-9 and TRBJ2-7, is DTGVSQNPRHKITKRGQNVTFRCDPISEHNRLYWYRQTLGQGPEFLTYFQNEAQLEKSRLLSDRFSAERPKGSFSTLEIQRTEQGDSAMYLCASSLGGIEQYFGPGTRLTVT.

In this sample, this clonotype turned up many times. CDR3 protein: CSARDPSGSTDTQYF. CDR3 sequence (DNA): TGCAGTGCTAGAGATCCTAGCGGAAGCACAGATACGCAGTATTTT. The V gene is TRBV20-1, the J gene TRBJ2-3, with 7 bases lining up with TRBD2. Germline CDR1 reads DFQATT; CDR2 reads SNEGSKA (reference sequence). This CDR3 region has 15 residues. J gave up 0 bases and V 0 bases, and 3 bases lay outside the gene matches.

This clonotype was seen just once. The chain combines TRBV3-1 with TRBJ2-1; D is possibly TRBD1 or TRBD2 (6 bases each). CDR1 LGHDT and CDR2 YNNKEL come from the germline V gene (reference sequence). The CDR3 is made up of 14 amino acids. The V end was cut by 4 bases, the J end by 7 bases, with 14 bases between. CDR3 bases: TGTGCCAGCAGCCGCGGGACCACAGGGAATGAGCAGTTCTTC. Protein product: CASSRGTTGNEQFF.

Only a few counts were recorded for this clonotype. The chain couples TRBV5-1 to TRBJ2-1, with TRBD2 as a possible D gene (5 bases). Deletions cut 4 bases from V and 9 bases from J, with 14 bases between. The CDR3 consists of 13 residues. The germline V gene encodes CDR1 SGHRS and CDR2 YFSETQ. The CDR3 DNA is TGCGCCAGCAGCGCTGGGAGAGAGGCTGAGCAGTTCTTC. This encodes CASSAGREAEQFF.

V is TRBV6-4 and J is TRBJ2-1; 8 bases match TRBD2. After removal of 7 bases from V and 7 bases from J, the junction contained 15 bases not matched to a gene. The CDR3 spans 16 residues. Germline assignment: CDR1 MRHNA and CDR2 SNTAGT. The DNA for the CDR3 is TGTGCCAGCAAAGAAGGACGAGCGGGGGCCGGGAATGAGCAGTTCTTC. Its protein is CASKEGRAGAGNEQFF.

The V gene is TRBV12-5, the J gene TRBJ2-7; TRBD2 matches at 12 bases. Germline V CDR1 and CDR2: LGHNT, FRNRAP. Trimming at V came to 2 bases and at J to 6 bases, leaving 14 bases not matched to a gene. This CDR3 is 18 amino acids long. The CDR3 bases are TGTGCTAGTGGTTTGCCAAAACTAGCGGGAGGTCTACGGAGCGAGCAGTACTTC. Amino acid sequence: CASGLPKLAGGLRSEQYF.

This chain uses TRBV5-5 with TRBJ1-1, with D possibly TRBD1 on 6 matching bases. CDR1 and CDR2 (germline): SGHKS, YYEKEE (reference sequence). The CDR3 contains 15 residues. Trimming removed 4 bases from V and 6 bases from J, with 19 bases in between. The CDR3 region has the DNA TGTGCCAGCAGCCCGGATGGGGGGGCTTCGGCTGAAGCTTTCTTT. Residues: CASSPDGGASAEAFF.